This TCR beta chain was observed in a study of cytomegalovirus exposure and HLA in healthy donors. Study at large: Prior work identified around 120 million unique TCR beta sequences in about 179 million T cells.

On this clone itself: Antigen specificity is unknown.

Study-wide findings and caveats: Later analysis placed DRB1 highest and HLA-C lowest in TCR association rates, which differed by HLA locus. The authors considered a cluster of highly shared sequence variants likely to be a sequencing artifact.

The PCR made use of 60 Vbeta and 13 Jbeta primers. Measured with immunoSEQ multiplex PCR; TCRdb has only the in-frame clones, and not every one. The data show more than 60,000 clones, 80% seen once. The origin of this receptor is a woman between 25 and 40 years old in good health and CMV-seronegative. The material sequenced was PBMCs.

CDR3 amino acids: CATISLQVSYEQYF. The CDR3 region has the DNA TGTGCCACCATATCCCTACAGGTCTCCTACGAGCAGTACTTC. The chain links TRBV11-3 to TRBJ2-7; D is perhaps TRBD1 (5 bases). CDR3 size: 14 residues. Trimming left V 10 bases short and J 0 bases short, with 16 bases between. Per the germline V gene, CDR1 is SGHNT and CDR2 is YENEEA.